The entry below gives a single T cell receptor (beta chain) sequence along with its context. Its antigen is as yet unknown. The CDR3 is 14 residues long. The trim removed 6 bases at V and 5 bases at J, leaving 8 bases unmatched. Per germline, CDR1 SQVTM and CDR2 ANQGSEA. The record originates from a study of cytomegalovirus exposure and HLA in healthy donors. Study at large: The approximately 660 first-cohort repertoires shared a platform with the 130 or so validation repertoires, as reported in a later analysis.

General study points: According to a subsequent analysis, TCR clusters identified in the first cohort showed a tendency to co-occur across the approximately 120 validation repertoires. The study designated 150 or so TCR beta chains cytomegalovirus-associated.

Clones were sequenced by immunoSEQ multiplex PCR, and TCRdb holds only the in-frame ones, with some missing. The sample lists approximately 71,000 clones; about 95% were seen once. This rearrangement joins TRBV29-1 to TRBJ2-1, with TRBD1 matching over 9 bases. This receptor was identified in a woman younger than 35 in good health and CMV-seronegative. Source material: PBMCs. CDR3 DNA: TGCAGCGTCGCAGACAGGGGGGACGACAATGAGCAGTTCTTC. It encodes CSVADRGDDNEQFF.